This entry lists 22 T cell receptor beta chains sequenced from one sample in a study of CD8+CD57+ T cells in acquired aplastic anemia. TCR beta VDJ and CDR3 profiling used genomic DNA as template. Each CDR3 protein gets one entry after TCRdb re-called the reads with MiXCR. Of roughly 170,000 distinct CDR3 sequences in the sample, just under 65% were seen once. Sequenced sample: sorted CD4+, CD8+, or CD8+CD57+ T cells (not recorded which) from PBMCs. Source of these receptors: a human donor in good health.

Concerning this clonotype itself: A much larger clonotype is one base distant, so this may be a read error. This rearrangement joins TRBV4-2 to TRBJ2-3; 7 bases match TRBD2. Germline V gene lookup returns CDR1 LGHNA and CDR2 YNFKEQ. The CDR3 is 19 amino acids. The ends lost 1 base at V and 4 bases at J; junction bases unmatched: 17. CDR3 DNA: TGTGCCAGCAGCCAAGGGTACGGTCGGGACTACCCTTTCGCAGATACGCAGTATTTT. Translating it yields CASSQGYGRDYPFADTQYF.

The rearrangement uses TRBV7-9 and TRBJ1-4; no firm D call. From germline, CDR1 is SEHNR and CDR2 FQNEAQ (reference sequence). V was cut by 5 bases and J by 7 bases, with 17 bases left in between. This CDR3 has 15 amino acids. The CDR3 region is CASSQEVGMSEKLFF. Here the CDR3 DNA reads TGTGCCAGCAGCCAAGAAGTGGGAATGAGTGAAAAACTGTTTTTT.

The sample holds many counts of this clonotype. The V gene is TRBV10-2, the J gene TRBJ1-2; TRBD1 matches 10 bases. Per germline, CDR1 WSHSY and CDR2 SAAADI. This CDR3 comprises 16 residues. With V trimmed by 4 bases and J by 4 bases, 9 bases remained unmatched. The CDR3 region is CASSALRTGGRYGYTF. The CDR3 nucleotides read TGCGCCAGCAGTGCTCTAAGGACAGGGGGTCGCTATGGCTACACCTTC.

This clonotype occurred many times. The V call is TRBV9, the J call TRBJ1-4; D is unresolved. There are 15 residues in the CDR3. V gave up 4 bases and J gave up 1 base, with 11 bases separating them. Germline assignment: CDR1 SGDLS and CDR2 YYNGEE. This chain's CDR3 is CASSPGGITNEKLFF. The CDR3 DNA sequence: TGTGCCAGCAGCCCCGGAGGGATAACTAATGAAAAACTGTTTTTT.

This clonotype showed up many times. The V call is TRBV7-3, the J call TRBJ2-2; D not certain. CDR1 is SGHTA, CDR2 FQGTGA, per germline. The V gene lost 5 bases and the J gene lost 7 bases, with 8 bases spanning the gap. The CDR3 covers 12 residues. CDR3 residues: CASSAVVGELFF. The CDR3 DNA follows: TGTGCCAGCAGCGCGGTGGTCGGGGAGCTGTTTTTT.

This clonotype was detected once. The CDR3 loop reads CASSTWGEQMQYF. The CDR3 bases are TGTGCCAGCTCTACATGGGGTGAGCAAATGCAGTACTTC. This chain connects TRBV5-6 to TRBJ2-7; D is unresolved. With 7 bases removed from V and 9 bases from J, the gap between germline ends came to 20 bases. Germline-derived CDR1 and CDR2 are SGHDT and YYEEEE. This CDR3 spans 13 amino acids.

In this sample, this clonotype turned up a few times. The genes are TRBV4-3 and TRBJ2-7, with D unclear. Germline-derived CDR1 and CDR2 are LGHNA and YSLEER. The V end lost 5 bases, the J end lost 7 bases, and 15 bases lay between the germline ends. The CDR3 has 13 amino acids. The CDR3 DNA is TGCGCCAGCAGCAATGGCCCACTCAATGAGCAGTACTTC. It translates to CASSNGPLNEQYF.

This clonotype has ten or more counts. The gene calls are TRBV20-1 and TRBJ1-2; D possibly corresponds to TRBD1 (6 bases). V lost 1 base to trimming and J lost 6 bases, with 18 bases between them. Germline V gene sequence: CDR1 DFQATT, CDR2 SNEGSKA (reference sequence). This CDR3 spans 15 amino acids. The CDR3 loop is CSARAIGGGLHGYTF. CDR3 nucleotide sequence: TGCAGTGCTAGAGCTATTGGCGGGGGCCTACATGGCTACACCTTC.

This chain joins TRBV29-1 and TRBJ2-7, with a weak D call TRBD1 (5 bases). Germline-derived CDR1 and CDR2 are SQVTM and ANQGSEA. V shed 3 bases and J shed 0 bases, with 9 bases lying between them. There are 13 residues in the CDR3. As DNA, the CDR3 is TGCAGCGTTGAGAGCAGGGCCTCCTACGAGCAGTACTTC. It specifies CSVESRASYEQYF.

The rearrangement links TRBV24-1 to TRBJ1-6, with a possible D match to TRBD1 (6 bases). Trimming pared 3 bases from V and 12 bases from J, leaving 11 bases between. This CDR3 has 13 amino acids. Germline V gene lookup returns CDR1 KGHDR and CDR2 SFDVKD. Written as DNA, the CDR3 is TGTGCCACCAGTGATGCAGGGGTGGGACCCCTCCACTTT. It codes for CATSDAGVGPLHF.

This clonotype was detected only once. The rearrangement joins TRBV10-1 to TRBJ1-5; a possible D gene is TRBD1 (6 bases). The CDR3 is 15 amino acids. Germline V CDR1 and CDR2: WNHNN, SYGVQD (reference sequence). Trimming cost V 10 bases and J 0 bases, with 16 bases left between them. The CDR3 sequence is CATRGGPYSNQPQHF. The CDR3 coding sequence is TGCGCCACCAGGGGTGGTCCTTATAGCAATCAGCCCCAGCATTTT.

This clonotype appeared many times. The chain joins TRBV7-6 to TRBJ2-7, with D hard to call. The CDR3 extends over 13 amino acids. Deletions cut 1 base from V and 7 bases from J, with 11 bases between. Germline V lookup: CDR1 SGHVS, CDR2 FNYEAQ. The CDR3 DNA reads TGTGCCAGCAGCTTAGAACCGAAAGGGGAGCAGTACTTC. Encoded protein: CASSLEPKGEQYF.

The genes are TRBV29-1 and TRBJ2-2, with D tentatively TRBD1 or TRBD2 (5 bases each). From germline, CDR1 is SQVTM and CDR2 ANQGSEA. This CDR3 comprises 14 residues. Trimming removed 2 bases at V and 2 bases at J, with 9 bases between. CDR3: CSVEPGLNTGELFF. The CDR3 nucleotides are TGCAGCGTTGAACCGGGGCTTAACACCGGGGAGCTGTTTTTT.

In this sample, this clonotype turned up once. The J gene is TRBJ1-2, the V gene TRBV10-3; D gene ambiguous. The V and J ends lost 1 base and 0 bases respectively, with 21 bases between them. Germline V gives CDR1 ENHRY, CDR2 SYGVKD. The length of the CDR3 is 19 residues. CDR3: CAISEYSRLSEGPNYGYTF. CDR3 nucleotides: TGTGCCATCAGTGAGTACTCCCGATTATCCGAAGGCCCTAACTATGGCTACACCTTC.

This clonotype was seen more than once but under ten times. The rearrangement joins TRBV10-3 to TRBJ1-1; D not resolved. From germline, CDR1 is ENHRY and CDR2 SYGVKD. The CDR3 loop spans 13 amino acids. Trimming removed 7 bases from V and 1 base from J, with 10 bases in between. The CDR3 nucleotides read TGTGCCATCACCCAAACAGAGAACACTGAAGCTTTCTTT. Translating it yields CAITQTENTEAFF.

CDR3 in amino acids: CASSASGALLGNQPQHF. In DNA, the CDR3 is TGTGCCAGCAGTGCGTCAGGGGCCCTCCTCGGTAATCAGCCCCAGCATTTT. The chain couples TRBV2 to TRBJ1-5, with a tentative D call TRBD1 (6 bases). Trimming removed 4 bases from V and 4 bases from J, with 20 bases in between. The CDR3 consists of 17 residues. Looked up from germline, CDR1 is SNHLY and CDR2 is FYNNEI.

This clonotype was seen a few times. The chain carries TRBV5-1 and TRBJ1-2; no reliable D call. This CDR3 spans 15 amino acids. V lost 0 bases and J 0 bases, leaving 9 bases between the germline ends. The germline CDR1 and CDR2 sequences are SGHRS and YFSETQ. The CDR3 here is CASSLGTDPNYGYTF. The CDR3, as DNA: TGCGCCAGCAGCTTGGGCACAGACCCTAACTATGGCTACACCTTC.

This clonotype is a singleton in its sample. This rearrangement joins TRBV2 to TRBJ1-4; no clear D gene. This CDR3 region has 13 residues. CDR1 and CDR2 from the germline V gene are SNHLY and FYNNEI. Trimming removed 2 bases from V and 8 bases from J, with 9 bases in between. The CDR3 loop is CASSERSLEKLFF. The DNA for the CDR3 is TGTGCCAGCAGTGAAAGAAGCCTGGAAAAACTGTTTTTT.

This clonotype was seen ten or more times. V and J are TRBV4-1 and TRBJ2-7, with 7 bases that match TRBD2. With V trimmed by 1 base and J by 5 bases, 8 bases remained unmatched. Germline V lookup: CDR1 MGHRA, CDR2 YSYEKL. The CDR3 covers 15 residues. CDR3 bases: TGCGCCAGCAGCCAAGCGGGCGGGAGAAGGAACGAGCAGTACTTC. This codes for CASSQAGGRRNEQYF.

This clonotype has ten or more counts. This chain connects TRBV9 to TRBJ2-1; 7 bases fit TRBD2. CDR3 length: 15 amino acids. Germline V gene lookup returns CDR1 SGDLS and CDR2 YYNGEE. The trim removed 2 bases at V and 3 bases at J, leaving 5 bases unmatched. The CDR3 loop reads CASSVGLADYNEQFF. The CDR3 DNA sequence: TGTGCCAGCAGCGTTGGGCTAGCGGACTACAATGAGCAGTTCTTC.

The chain couples TRBV28 to TRBJ1-5; D is uncertain. Trimming removed 4 bases at V and 4 bases at J, with 5 bases between. In germline, CDR1 is MDHEN, CDR2 SYDVKM. The CDR3 consists of 12 residues. The CDR3 sequence: CASSSINQPQHF. CDR3 nucleotides: TGTGCCAGCAGTTCAATTAATCAGCCCCAGCATTTT. The complete variable domain, with remaining parts taken from reference TRBV28 and TRBJ1-5, reads DVKVTQSSRYLVKRTGEKVFLECVQDMDHENMFWYRQDPGLGLRLIYFSYDVKMKEKGDIPEGYSVSREKKERFSLILESASTNQTSMYLCASSSINQPQHFGDGTRLSIL.

In this sample, this clonotype turned up a few times. V usage is TRBV5-8 and J usage is TRBJ2-7; 7 bases align to TRBD1. V gave up 1 base and J gave up 2 bases; unmatched junction bases: 6. From germline, CDR1 is SGHTS and CDR2 YDEGEE. There are 15 residues in the CDR3. CDR3 sequence reads: CASSLRDRLTYEQYF. CDR3 nucleotides: TGTGCCAGCAGCTTGCGGGACAGACTTACCTACGAGCAGTACTTC.